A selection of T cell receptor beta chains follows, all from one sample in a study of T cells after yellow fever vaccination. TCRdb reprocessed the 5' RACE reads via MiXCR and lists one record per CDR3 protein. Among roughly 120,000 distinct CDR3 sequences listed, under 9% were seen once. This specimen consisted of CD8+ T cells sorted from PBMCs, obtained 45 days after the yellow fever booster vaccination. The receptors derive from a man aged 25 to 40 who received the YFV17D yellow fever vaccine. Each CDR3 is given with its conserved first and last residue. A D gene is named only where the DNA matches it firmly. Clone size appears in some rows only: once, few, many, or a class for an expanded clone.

CDR3 protein: CASSVDSAGRGEQYF
CDR3 DNA: TGTGCCAGCAGCGTAGACTCAGCGGGAAGGGGCGAGCAGTACTTC
clone size: many
J gene: TRBJ2-7
D gene: TRBD2
V gene: TRBV9

CDR3 protein: CASSSPSSYEQYF
CDR3 DNA: TGCGCCAGCAGCTCCCCGAGCTCCTACGAGCAGTACTTC
clone size: many
J gene: TRBJ2-7
D gene: -
V gene: TRBV5-1

CDR3 protein: CASSYMGQGYGNTIYF
CDR3 DNA: TGTGCCAGCAGTTACATGGGACAGGGGTACGGAAACACCATATATTTT
clone size: many
J gene: TRBJ1-3
D gene: TRBD1
V gene: TRBV6-5

CDR3 protein: CASSQDLLAGADTQYF
CDR3 DNA: TGCGCCAGCAGCCAAGATTTGCTAGCGGGAGCCGATACGCAGTATTTT
clone size: -
J gene: TRBJ2-3
D gene: TRBD2
V gene: TRBV4-3

CDR3 protein: CASSLLAEFEQFF
CDR3 DNA: TGTGCCAGTAGCTTACTCGCGGAATTTGAGCAGTTCTTC
clone size: -
J gene: TRBJ2-1
D gene: -
V gene: TRBV7-7

CDR3 protein: CASSYEFGGYTF
CDR3 DNA: TGTGCCAGCAGTTACGAGTTCGGCGGCTACACCTTC
clone size: -
J gene: TRBJ1-2
D gene: -
V gene: TRBV6-2/TRBV6-3

CDR3 protein: CWGTGTYNEQFF
CDR3 DNA: TGCTGGGGGACAGGGACCTACAATGAGCAGTTCTTC
clone size: many
J gene: TRBJ2-1
D gene: TRBD1
V gene: TRBV7-2

CDR3 protein: CASSLSRESYEQYF
CDR3 DNA: TGTGCCAGCAGTTTATCAAGAGAGTCCTACGAGCAGTACTTC
clone size: many
J gene: TRBJ2-7
D gene: -
V gene: TRBV27

CDR3 protein: CASQHGIEAFF
CDR3 DNA: TGTGCCAGCCAGCACGGGATCGAAGCTTTCTTT
clone size: few
J gene: TRBJ1-1
D gene: -
V gene: TRBV7-9

CDR3 protein: CASSLFPGTSGYNEQFF
CDR3 DNA: TGTGCCAGCAGTTTATTTCCCGGGACTAGCGGCTACAATGAGCAGTTCTTC
clone size: many
J gene: TRBJ2-1
D gene: TRBD2
V gene: TRBV27

CDR3 protein: CASSSEAVTYNEQFF
CDR3 DNA: TGTGCCAGCAGTTCGGAAGCGGTAACCTACAATGAGCAGTTCTTC
clone size: -
J gene: TRBJ2-1
D gene: -
V gene: TRBV12-3/TRBV12-4

CDR3 protein: CASSDGLPNNEQFF
CDR3 DNA: TGTGCCAGCAGTGACGGACTACCAAACAATGAGCAGTTCTTC
clone size: many
J gene: TRBJ2-1
D gene: -
V gene: TRBV25-1

CDR3 protein: CASSQGGGDDLQETQYF
CDR3 DNA: TGCGCCAGCAGCCAGGGAGGGGGAGATGATCTCCAAGAGACCCAGTACTTC
clone size: many
J gene: TRBJ2-5
D gene: -
V gene: TRBV4-3

CDR3 protein: CASSLALALGQFF
CDR3 DNA: TGTGCCAGCAGCTTAGCGCTGGCACTCGGGCAGTTCTTC
clone size: many
J gene: TRBJ2-1
D gene: -
V gene: TRBV7-8

CDR3 protein: CASSPPGGRNEQFF
CDR3 DNA: TGTGCCAGCAGCCCCCCGGGGGGACGAAATGAGCAGTTCTTC
clone size: many
J gene: TRBJ2-1
D gene: TRBD2
V gene: TRBV5-5

CDR3 protein: CASRTNTEAFF
CDR3 DNA: TGTGCCAGCAGGACGAACACTGAAGCTTTCTTT
clone size: many
J gene: TRBJ1-1
D gene: -
V gene: TRBV12-3/TRBV12-4

CDR3 protein: CAISEAENTEAFF
CDR3 DNA: TGTGCCATTTCTGAGGCGGAGAACACTGAAGCTTTCTTT
clone size: few
J gene: TRBJ1-1
D gene: -
V gene: TRBV6-6

CDR3 protein: CASSFGASTDTQYF
CDR3 DNA: TGTGCCAGCAGCTTCGGGGCCAGCACAGATACGCAGTATTTT
clone size: once
J gene: TRBJ2-3
D gene: -
V gene: TRBV5-4

CDR3 protein: CASSFPNTEAFF
CDR3 DNA: TGTGCCAGCAGCTTTCCGAACACTGAAGCTTTCTTT
clone size: many
J gene: TRBJ1-1
D gene: -
V gene: TRBV7-2

CDR3 protein: CASYLTGLATEAFF
CDR3 DNA: TGTGCCAGCTACTTGACAGGGCTCGCCACTGAAGCTTTCTTT
clone size: -
J gene: TRBJ1-1
D gene: TRBD1
V gene: TRBV6-1

CDR3 protein: CASSLGTGVSPLHF
CDR3 DNA: TGTGCCAGCAGCTTAGGGACAGGGGTTTCACCCCTCCACTTT
clone size: few
J gene: TRBJ1-6
D gene: TRBD1
V gene: TRBV5-4

CDR3 protein: CASAGQGELYEQYF
CDR3 DNA: TGTGCCAGCGCCGGACAGGGGGAACTCTACGAGCAGTACTTC
clone size: many
J gene: TRBJ2-7
D gene: TRBD1
V gene: TRBV12-3/TRBV12-4

CDR3 protein: CAWIVWGTSAYEQYF
CDR3 DNA: TGTGCCTGGATCGTATGGGGGACTAGCGCTTACGAGCAGTACTTC
clone size: -
J gene: TRBJ2-7
D gene: TRBD2
V gene: TRBV30

CDR3 protein: CASSLRGQNSTYEQYF
CDR3 DNA: TGTGCCAGCAGCTTAAGGGGACAGAATTCGACCTACGAGCAGTACTTC
clone size: many
J gene: TRBJ2-7
D gene: TRBD1
V gene: TRBV11-2

CDR3 protein: CASGYKVQNYNEQFF
CDR3 DNA: TGTGCCAGCGGTTACAAGGTCCAGAATTACAATGAGCAGTTCTTC
clone size: many
J gene: TRBJ2-1
D gene: -
V gene: TRBV27

CDR3 protein: CASSWLAGGKEQYF
CDR3 DNA: TGTGCCAGCAGTTGGCTAGCGGGAGGGAAAGAGCAGTACTTC
clone size: few
J gene: TRBJ2-7
D gene: TRBD2
V gene: TRBV27

CDR3 protein: CASSLGPDEQYF
CDR3 DNA: TGTGCCAGCAGCTTAGGCCCGGACGAGCAGTACTTC
clone size: many
J gene: TRBJ2-7
D gene: -
V gene: TRBV7-9

CDR3 protein: CASQEGNDRFTDTQYF
CDR3 DNA: TGTGCCAGCCAAGAAGGAAACGACAGATTCACAGATACGCAGTATTTT
clone size: many
J gene: TRBJ2-3
D gene: -
V gene: TRBV12-3/TRBV12-4

CDR3 protein: CSARPGGSYEQYF
CDR3 DNA: TGCAGTGCTCGACCGGGCGGATCCTACGAGCAGTACTTC
clone size: many
J gene: TRBJ2-7
D gene: -
V gene: TRBV20-1

CDR3 protein: CASSLGFGTELYEQYF
CDR3 DNA: TGTGCCAGCAGCTTGGGCTTTGGGACAGAGCTCTACGAGCAGTACTTC
clone size: many
J gene: TRBJ2-7
D gene: TRBD1
V gene: TRBV5-8

CDR3 protein: CASSLNGELVYEQYF
CDR3 DNA: TGTGCCAGCAGTTTAAATGGGGAGCTTGTTTACGAGCAGTACTTC
clone size: few
J gene: TRBJ2-7
D gene: -
V gene: TRBV28

CDR3 protein: CASSEGQGIDGYTF
CDR3 DNA: TGTGCCAGCAGCGAGGGACAGGGAATCGATGGCTACACCTTC
clone size: -
J gene: TRBJ1-2
D gene: TRBD1
V gene: TRBV2

CDR3 protein: CASGMSGAGEAFF
CDR3 DNA: TGTGCCAGCGGAATGTCGGGGGCAGGAGAAGCTTTCTTT
clone size: many
J gene: TRBJ1-1
D gene: -
V gene: TRBV7-9

CDR3 protein: CASSSPRDEQFF
CDR3 DNA: TGCGCCAGCAGCTCCCCCCGGGATGAGCAGTTCTTC
clone size: -
J gene: TRBJ2-1
D gene: -
V gene: TRBV5-1

CDR3 protein: CASSERTTTYEQYF
CDR3 DNA: TGCGCCAGCAGTGAGCGGACGACCACCTACGAGCAGTACTTC
clone size: many
J gene: TRBJ2-7
D gene: -
V gene: TRBV10-1

CDR3 protein: CASSFDGGNTEAFF
CDR3 DNA: TGCGCCAGCAGCTTTGATGGGGGCAACACTGAAGCTTTCTTT
clone size: few
J gene: TRBJ1-1
D gene: -
V gene: TRBV5-1

CDR3 protein: CASSQDFGLATGEQYF
CDR3 DNA: TGTGCCAGCAGCCAAGATTTTGGACTGGCCACGGGGGAGCAGTACTTC
clone size: -
J gene: TRBJ2-7
D gene: -
V gene: TRBV14

CDR3 protein: CASREQETQYF
CDR3 DNA: TGTGCCAGCAGGGAACAAGAGACCCAGTACTTC
clone size: many
J gene: TRBJ2-5
D gene: -
V gene: TRBV2

CDR3 protein: CSVAVGRGTGELFF
CDR3 DNA: TGCAGCGTTGCTGTCGGGAGAGGCACCGGGGAGCTGTTTTTT
clone size: -
J gene: TRBJ2-2
D gene: -
V gene: TRBV29-1

CDR3 protein: CASSEERLAGESYNEQFF
CDR3 DNA: TGTGCCAGCAGTGAAGAGAGACTAGCGGGAGAATCCTACAATGAGCAGTTCTTC
clone size: few
J gene: TRBJ2-1
D gene: TRBD2
V gene: TRBV25-1

CDR3 protein: CASSPGTSGNYGYEQYF
CDR3 DNA: TGTGCCAGCAGCCCCGGGACTAGCGGGAACTACGGCTACGAGCAGTACTTC
clone size: few
J gene: TRBJ2-7
D gene: TRBD2
V gene: TRBV5-5

CDR3 protein: CSASGGDGQFF
CDR3 DNA: TGCAGCGCCTCGGGTGGGGATGGGCAGTTCTTC
clone size: -
J gene: TRBJ2-1
D gene: -
V gene: TRBV29-1

CDR3 protein: CASSQTGARRETQYF
CDR3 DNA: TGTGCCAGCAGCCAAACGGGAGCTCGGCGGGAGACCCAGTACTTC
clone size: -
J gene: TRBJ2-5
D gene: -
V gene: TRBV3-1

CDR3 protein: CASRLRGTDTQYF
CDR3 DNA: TGTGCCAGCAGGCTCAGGGGCACAGATACGCAGTATTTT
clone size: few
J gene: TRBJ2-3
D gene: -
V gene: TRBV12-3/TRBV12-4

CDR3 protein: CATASGAKNIQYF
CDR3 DNA: TGTGCCACAGCTTCAGGGGCCAAAAACATTCAGTACTTC
clone size: many
J gene: TRBJ2-4
D gene: -
V gene: TRBV15

CDR3 protein: CASSLGQGGRTDTQYF
CDR3 DNA: TGTGCCAGCAGCTTAGGGCAGGGCGGTCGCACAGATACGCAGTATTTT
clone size: many
J gene: TRBJ2-3
D gene: -
V gene: TRBV7-2

CDR3 protein: CASSQDRGGRRDEQFF
CDR3 DNA: TGTGCCAGCAGCCAAGATCGGGGCGGCCGAAGGGATGAGCAGTTCTTC
clone size: many
J gene: TRBJ2-1
D gene: -
V gene: TRBV3-1

CDR3 protein: CSARNLAGNTGELFF
CDR3 DNA: TGCAGTGCTAGAAACCTAGCGGGGAACACCGGGGAGCTGTTTTTT
clone size: -
J gene: TRBJ2-2
D gene: TRBD2
V gene: TRBV20-1